Listed below are T cell receptor beta chains from one sample, sequenced in a study of T-cell reconstitution after alpha-beta-depleted transplantation in children. Each CDR3 protein gets one entry after TCRdb re-called the PCR reads with MiXCR. The sample has about 97,000 distinct CDR3 sequences, 7% to 8% seen once. Sequencing used PBMCs, obtained before TCRalphabeta/CD19-depleted stem cell transplant. These receptors were collected from a boy aged 2 to 9 with acute lymphoblastic leukemia, due to receive a stem cell transplant. CDR3s include the opening cysteine and the closing phenylalanine or tryptophan. The order of the fields is V gene, clone size, D gene, J gene, CDR3 DNA, CDR3 protein. A D gene is named only where the DNA matches it firmly. Not every row has a clone size; where given, it reads once, few, many or a size class.

TRBV7-6,many,.,TRBJ2-1,TGTGCCAGCAGCTTCCCAGGGATCAATGAGCAGTTCTTC,CASSFPGINEQFF
TRBV7-2,many,TRBD1,TRBJ1-4,TGTGCCAGCAGCTCTACCGACGGGACAGCCAATGAAAAACTGTTTTTT,CASSSTDGTANEKLFF
TRBV15,.,TRBD2,TRBJ2-3,TGTGCCACCAGCGGACGAGCGGGGGGGCTAACAGATACGCAGTATTTT,CATSGRAGGLTDTQYF
TRBV29-1,few,.,TRBJ2-1,TGCAGCGCTACGGGACAATTGTTTAATGAGCAGTTCTTC,CSATGQLFNEQFF
TRBV2,once,.,TRBJ1-5,TGTGCCACACCCAATCAGCCCCAGCATTTT,CATPNQPQHF
TRBV7-2,.,TRBD2,TRBJ2-1,TGTGCCAGCAGCTTATTGGCGGGGGGCCTTTCCTACAATGAGCAGTTCTTC,CASSLLAGGLSYNEQFF
TRBV27,many,.,TRBJ2-7,TGTGCCAGCAGTTTAAGGGACCCCGGGTTCTACGAGCAGTACTTC,CASSLRDPGFYEQYF
TRBV7-3,few,.,TRBJ2-6,TGTGCCAGCAGAGTCGACACTTCCTCTGGGGCCAACGTCCTGACTTTC,CASRVDTSSGANVLTF
TRBV28,.,.,TRBJ2-7,TGTGCCACAGACGGGAGCTCCTACGAGCAGTACTTC,CATDGSSYEQYF
TRBV6-1,.,.,TRBJ1-3,TGTGCCAGCAGCGAAGCACAGAGCAGGAAGACCATATATTTT,CASSEAQSRKTIYF
TRBV5-4,many,TRBD2,TRBJ2-1,TGTGCCAGCAGCTTGAGGGGACTAGCGGGGACAGGAGTTAGGGGTGAGCAGTTCTTC,CASSLRGLAGTGVRGEQFF
TRBV6-2/TRBV6-3,many,TRBD1,TRBJ2-3,TGTGCCAGCAGTCGGGACAGGGAGTCGCCAGATACGCAGTATTTT,CASSRDRESPDTQYF
TRBV12-3/TRBV12-4,many,.,TRBJ1-5,TGTGCCAGCAGTTGGGGGGACAATCAGCCCCAGCATTTT,CASSWGDNQPQHF
TRBV12-3/TRBV12-4,.,.,TRBJ1-6,TGTGCCAGCAGCTATGGACACTATAATTCACCCCTCCACTTT,CASSYGHYNSPLHF
TRBV12-3/TRBV12-4,many,.,TRBJ2-2,TGTGCCAGCAGTTTATCCTCGGAGGGCGGGGAGCTGTTTTTT,CASSLSSEGGELFF
TRBV20-1,few,.,TRBJ2-1,TGCAGTGCTTTACATCTCTTCAGCTCCTACAATGAGCAGTTCTTC,CSALHLFSSYNEQFF
TRBV14,.,.,TRBJ2-1,TGTGCCAGCAGCCAAGACTCACGGAATGAGCAGTTCTTC,CASSQDSRNEQFF
TRBV5-1,.,.,TRBJ2-7,TGCGCCAGCAGCTTGGAGTCCATCTCCTACGAGCAGTACTTC,CASSLESISYEQYF
TRBV11-2,few,.,TRBJ2-3,TGTGCCAGCAGCTTAAATGGAGTGAGGCTCATAAGCACAGATACGCAGTATTTT,CASSLNGVRLISTDTQYF
TRBV7-9,.,TRBD2,TRBJ2-2,TGTGCCAGCAGCACCAGAGCGGGGGGCACGAACACCGGGGAGCTGTTTTTT,CASSTRAGGTNTGELFF
TRBV6-2/TRBV6-3,many,.,TRBJ2-7,TGTGCCAGCAGTTACTCGGCGCGGGGGCCGGTTGCCGAGCAGTACTTC,CASSYSARGPVAEQYF
TRBV20-1,few,TRBD2,TRBJ2-1,TGCAGTGCTAGAGATCCCCTAGCGGGGAACAATGAGCAGTTCTTC,CSARDPLAGNNEQFF
TRBV7-3,.,.,TRBJ2-7,TGTGCCAGCAGCTTAAGGTGGGCCTGCCCCTACGAGCAGTACTTC,CASSLRWACPYEQYF
TRBV4-1,.,.,TRBJ1-5,TGCGCCAGCAGCCAAGATACCAATCAGCCCCAGCATTTT,CASSQDTNQPQHF
TRBV7-2,many,TRBD1,TRBJ2-7,TGTGCCAGCAGCTTAGCAGGGGGCGCCGAGCAGTACTTC,CASSLAGGAEQYF
TRBV24-1,many,.,TRBJ2-3,TGTGCCACCAGTGATTTGGAGGTTAGCGGCACAGATACGCAGTATTTT,CATSDLEVSGTDTQYF
TRBV7-9,many,.,TRBJ2-1,TGTGCCAGCAGCCCACAAACAGGGGGGGCCTTCAATGAGCAGTTCTTC,CASSPQTGGAFNEQFF
TRBV29-1,few,TRBD1,TRBJ2-2,TGCAGCGTTGACAGGGGGCGCAACGGGGAGCTGTTTTTT,CSVDRGRNGELFF
TRBV7-2,medium-sized,.,TRBJ2-5,TGTGCCAGCAGCTTAAGTTCCACCGCTGGCCAAGAGACCCAGTACTTC,CASSLSSTAGQETQYF
TRBV7-9,many,TRBD1,TRBJ1-4,TGTGCCAGCAGCTTACCGACAGGGGCTAATGAAAAACTGTTTTTT,CASSLPTGANEKLFF
TRBV27,many,.,TRBJ1-2,TGTGCCAGCAGCCCGGTGGAGGGAATGAGACGATATGGCTACACCTTC,CASSPVEGMRRYGYTF
TRBV9,.,.,TRBJ2-3,TGTGCCAGCAGCGTAGGAGCCGGCACAGATACGCAGTATTTT,CASSVGAGTDTQYF
TRBV7-3,few,.,TRBJ2-6,TGTGCCAGCAGTTCGGGCAGGGACTCTGGGGCCAACGTCCTGACTTTC,CASSSGRDSGANVLTF
TRBV7-9,many,TRBD2,TRBJ2-1,TGTGCCAGCAGCTCGGGACTAGCGGGCCCCGCGGTGTTCTTC,CASSSGLAGPAVFF
TRBV20-1,few,TRBD2,TRBJ2-7,TGCAGTGCTAGAGCTTATCGGACTAGCGGACTCTACGAGCAGTACTTC,CSARAYRTSGLYEQYF
TRBV20-1,.,.,TRBJ2-7,TGCAGTGCTAGTCCGTTTGGAATCTCCTACGAGCAGTACTTC,CSASPFGISYEQYF
TRBV5-1,many,TRBD2,TRBJ2-1,TGCGCCAGCAGCCGCTTAAGCGGGGGGCTCAATGAGCAGTTCTTC,CASSRLSGGLNEQFF
TRBV6-4,few,TRBD2,TRBJ2-7,TGTGCCAGCAGTGGCCTTCCGGGACTAGGGGTCTACGAGCAGTACTTC,CASSGLPGLGVYEQYF
TRBV14,.,.,TRBJ1-1,TGTGCCAGCAGCCAAGAGCGGGGAACCACTGAAGCTTTCTTT,CASSQERGTTEAFF
TRBV15,many,TRBD1,TRBJ2-3,TGTGCCACCAGCAGGAATACAGGGGGCACAGATACGCAGTATTTT,CATSRNTGGTDTQYF
TRBV28,many,TRBD2,TRBJ2-3,TGTGCCAGCAGTCCCCTAGCGGGACGCACAGATACGCAGTATTTT,CASSPLAGRTDTQYF
TRBV10-3,.,.,TRBJ1-2,TGTGCCACGGGGACTTTGACCTTGGGGGGCTACACCTTC,CATGTLTLGGYTF
TRBV12-3/TRBV12-4,.,.,TRBJ2-1,TGTGCCAGTACCCCGGGGAGCTCCTACAATGAGCAGTTCTTC,CASTPGSSYNEQFF
TRBV20-1,.,.,TRBJ2-3,TGCAGTGCTAGATCTAGCGAAGGGGAGGTAGCAGATACGCAGTATTTT,CSARSSEGEVADTQYF
TRBV29-1,.,.,TRBJ1-2,TGCAGCGTTGATTCGGCAGATTCGCCCTATGGCTACACCTTC,CSVDSADSPYGYTF
TRBV12-3/TRBV12-4,many,TRBD2,TRBJ2-6,TGTGCCAGCAGGGGGGGGAGCTCTGGGGCCAACGTCCTGACTTTC,CASRGGSSGANVLTF
TRBV14,few,TRBD2,TRBJ2-7,TGTGCCAGCAGCCCCTTTCCCAAGCGGGGAAGCTACGAGCAGTACTTC,CASSPFPKRGSYEQYF
TRBV7-8,many,.,TRBJ2-7,TGTGCCAGCAGCGGCGCAATAGCCGAGCAGTACTTC,CASSGAIAEQYF
TRBV6-5,many,.,TRBJ2-7,TGTGCCAGCAGTCAGCGAGGGAACGGCTACGAGCAGTACTTC,CASSQRGNGYEQYF
TRBV12-3/TRBV12-4,many,TRBD1,TRBJ1-1,TGTGCCAGCAGAGTACAGGGGGCGAACACTGAAGCTTTCTTT,CASRVQGANTEAFF
TRBV4-3,many,.,TRBJ2-7,TGCGCCAGTTCGGCGGGCCCGTTGAGCTCCTACGAGCAGTACTTC,CASSAGPLSSYEQYF
TRBV15,many,TRBD1,TRBJ1-2,TGTGCCACCAGCAGGGACAGGGTTACTGGCTACACCTTC,CATSRDRVTGYTF
TRBV28,.,.,TRBJ1-5,TGTGCCAGCAGTTTTCGCGGACTATATAGCAATCAGCCCCAGCATTTT,CASSFRGLYSNQPQHF
TRBV28,many,.,TRBJ1-2,TGTGCCAGCAGTTTTTTACGGGGAAAGGAGTATTCTTACTATGGCTACACCTTC,CASSFLRGKEYSYYGYTF
TRBV20-1,many,.,TRBJ1-1,TGCAGTGCTCCCCTCGGAGGGGGAGAGATGACTGAAGCTTTCTTT,CSAPLGGGEMTEAFF
TRBV15,many,.,TRBJ2-7,TGTGCCACCAGCAGAGATCAGGCAGCGCAGTACTTC,CATSRDQAAQYF
TRBV27,many,TRBD1,TRBJ1-5,TGTGCCAGCAGTCCTGGACAGGTTAGCAATCAGCCCCAGCATTTT,CASSPGQVSNQPQHF
TRBV24-1,many,.,TRBJ2-3,TGTGCCACCGAGGGCAGGGATGATACGCAGTATTTT,CATEGRDDTQYF
TRBV6-1,many,.,TRBJ2-7,TGTGCCAGCAGTCCTACTAGGGGGAATACAGCCGAGCAGTACTTC,CASSPTRGNTAEQYF